The clone carrying this T cell receptor (beta chain) was observed once. The antigen remains undetermined. 60 Vbeta and 13 Jbeta primers were used in PCR. Only in-frame clones appear in the TCRdb table, and some are missing; sequencing was by immunoSEQ multiplex PCR. The data contain fewer than 110,000 clones, 60% to 75% of them seen just once; the ten biggest clones take up about 10%. The source of the sample is a study of cytomegalovirus exposure and HLA in healthy donors. Findings and limits, study-wide: The authors later found TCR association rates varying by HLA locus, with DRB1 most and HLA-C fewest.

CDR1 is MDHEN and CDR2 is SYDVKM in the germline V gene. The CDR3 runs to 14 residues. The J segment lost 2 bases and the V segment lost 8 bases, leaving 7 bases of the junction unmatched. This clonotype originated in a man between 45 and 60 years old in good health and CMV-seronegative. Input material: PBMCs. This sequence joins TRBV28 and TRBJ1-2, with 8 bases lining up with TRBD1. The CDR3 region is CASLQGGTNYGYTF. The DNA of the CDR3 is TGTGCCAGCCTACAGGGGGGCACCAACTATGGCTACACCTTC.